What follows are 6 T cell receptor beta chains derived from one specimen sequenced in a study of technical replicates of blood from several donors. Assay used: immunoSEQ multiplex PCR; TCRdb lists only in-frame clones, some missing. The sample gives tens of thousands of clones, approximately 90% of which show up once; 3% to 5% is in the top ten. Sample: PBMCs. These receptors came from a human donor in good health. Some clones in this sample may be carry-over from other donors' samples.

The rearrangement uses TRBV4-1 and TRBJ1-4; 8 nucleotides agree with TRBD1. Germline CDR1 and CDR2: MGHRA and YSYEKL. Losses at the gene ends were 5 bases for V and 7 bases for J; bases not matched to a gene: 6. The CDR3 has 14 amino acids. The CDR3 spells CASSSGGMGEKLFF. DNA of the CDR3: TGCGCCAGCAGCTCAGGGGGCATGGGTGAAAAACTGTTTTTT.

This clone has only one observation. J is TRBJ2-7 and V is TRBV11-2; TRBD2 matches 7 bases. This CDR3 is 12 amino acids long. V was pared by 1 base and J by 6 bases, with 0 bases of the junction left unmatched. Per the germline V gene, CDR1 is SGHAT and CDR2 is FQNNGV. DNA for the CDR3: TGTGCCAGCAGCTTAGCGGGGGGCGAGCAGTACTTC. The encoded protein is CASSLAGGEQYF.

This chain joins TRBV4-3 and TRBJ2-1; no clear D gene. This CDR3 contains 14 residues. Trimming pared 5 bases from V and 5 bases from J, leaving 13 bases between. CDR1 and CDR2 (germline): LGHNA, YSLEER. Here the CDR3 DNA reads TGCGCCAGCAGCAGCCAAGATGGAGACAATGAGCAGTTCTTC. Amino acids: CASSSQDGDNEQFF.

J is TRBJ2-7 and V is TRBV5-4, with D maybe TRBD2 (7 bases). V was cut by 1 base and J by 3 bases, with 20 bases left in between. Germline CDR1 SGHNT, CDR2 YYREEE (reference sequence). The CDR3 loop spans 17 amino acids. The CDR3 nucleotides read TGTGCCAGCAGCTTGAAATTGGGGGGGCAGGGAGACTACGAGCAGTACTTC. Translation: CASSLKLGGQGDYEQYF. Filled out from reference TRBV5-4 and TRBJ2-7, the complete variable domain reads ETGVTQSPTHLIKTRGQQVTLRCSSQSGHNTVSWYQQALGQGPQFIFQYYREEENGRGNFPPRFSGLQFPNYSSELNVNALELDDSALYLCASSLKLGGQGDYEQYFGPGTRLTVT.

This clone turned up a few times. The CDR3 is CASSLMTASGVYTDTQYF. The CDR3 DNA is TGTGCCAGCAGCTTAATGACAGCTAGCGGGGTGTACACAGATACGCAGTATTTT. The rearrangement uses TRBV13 and TRBJ2-3; 9 nucleotides line up with TRBD2. V was pared by 2 bases and J by 2 bases, with 11 bases of the junction left unmatched. The CDR3 is 18 amino acids. The germline gives CDR1 PRHDT, CDR2 FYEKMQ (reference sequence).

The chain links TRBV7-2 to TRBJ2-2; the match to TRBD1 covers 8 bases. With 4 bases clipped from V and 4 bases from J, the junction kept 8 bases outside the gene matches. Germline V gene lookup returns CDR1 SGHTA and CDR2 FQGNSA. The CDR3 sequence is 16 residues long. The CDR3 DNA reads as TGTGCCAGCAGCTCTCCGGGACAGGAGCCCACCGGGGAGCTGTTTTTT. Protein: CASSSPGQEPTGELFF.